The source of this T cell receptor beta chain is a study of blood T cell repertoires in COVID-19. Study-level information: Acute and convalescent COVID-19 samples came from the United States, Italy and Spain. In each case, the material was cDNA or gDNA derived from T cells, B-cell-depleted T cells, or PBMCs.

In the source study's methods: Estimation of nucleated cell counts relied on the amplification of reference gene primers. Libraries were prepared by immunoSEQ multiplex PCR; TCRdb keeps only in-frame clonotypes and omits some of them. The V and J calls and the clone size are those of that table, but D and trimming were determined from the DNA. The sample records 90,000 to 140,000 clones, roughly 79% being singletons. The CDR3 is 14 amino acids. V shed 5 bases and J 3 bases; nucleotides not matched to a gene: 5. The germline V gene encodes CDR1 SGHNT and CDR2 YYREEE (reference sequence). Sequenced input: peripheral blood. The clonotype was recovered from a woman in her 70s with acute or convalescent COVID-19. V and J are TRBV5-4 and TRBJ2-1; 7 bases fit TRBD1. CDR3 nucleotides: TGTGCCAGCAGTCCCGGGACAGACTACAATGAGCAGTTCTTC. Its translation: CASSPGTDYNEQFF. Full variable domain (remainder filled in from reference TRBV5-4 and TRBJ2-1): ETGVTQSPTHLIKTRGQQVTLRCSSQSGHNTVSWYQQALGQGPQFIFQYYREEENGRGNFPPRFSGLQFPNYSSELNVNALELDDSALYLCASSPGTDYNEQFFGPGTRLTVL.